This T cell receptor (beta chain) appears in the sequencing data of a study of a mutant IDH1 vaccine in newly diagnosed glioma. CDR1 SGHRS and CDR2 YFSETQ come from the germline V gene. The ends were cut back, 1 base at V and 6 bases at J, with 4 bases in the middle. The CDR3 runs 11 residues. Profiling relied on immunoSEQ multiplex PCR, and the TCRdb table lists in-frame clones only, not all of them. The repertoire holds over 75,000 clones, with around 77% as singletons. The time point here: baseline, week 1 (first vaccination visit). Stated treatment: pre-vaccination baseline after standard-of-care therapy.

The chain is built from TRBV5-1 and TRBJ2-5, with D unresolved. This material consisted of PBMCs, taken from a glioma patient treated with radiotherapy, temozolomide or both. This clonotype was obtained from a man in his forties or fifties with glioma. The CDR3 loop is CASSLRKTQYF. The CDR3 DNA sequence: TGCGCCAGCAGCTTGAGGAAGACCCAGTACTTC.